The 13 T cell receptor beta chains listed next were all sequenced from one sample in a study of T cell responses to AZD1222 COVID-19 vaccine. Sequencing was performed with immunoSEQ multiplex PCR; in TCRdb, only in-frame clones are kept and a portion is missing. The sample consists of about 150,000 clones, 87% of them appearing once. Material: peripheral blood, obtained 28 days after the second AZD1222 dose. These receptors were taken from an adult who received the AZD1222 COVID-19 vaccine.

The rearrangement links TRBV23-1 to TRBJ2-1, with D possibly matching TRBD2 (5 bases). TRBV23-1 is an ORF, with its function uncertain. The CDR3 runs 18 residues. Trimming shortened V by 0 bases and J by 0 bases, and 15 bases separated the two germline ends. CDR3 in DNA: TGCGCCAGCAGTCAATCGATTGGGGAAGGGAGCTCCTACAATGAGCAGTTCTTC. The encoded protein is CASSQSIGEGSSYNEQFF.

The chain is built from TRBV28 and TRBJ2-1; D perhaps matches TRBD1 (6 bases). Germline CDR1 and CDR2: MDHEN and SYDVKM. V was clipped by 3 bases and J by 3 bases, with 9 bases between them. This CDR3 has 14 residues. The CDR3 nucleotides are TGTGCCAGCAGTTTGGGACAAAACTACAATGAGCAGTTCTTC. Its translation: CASSLGQNYNEQFF.

This chain links TRBV9 with TRBJ2-2; possibly TRBD2 for D (7 bases). Trimming stripped 3 bases from V and 5 bases from J, with 23 bases between. The germline V gene encodes CDR1 SGDLS and CDR2 YYNGEE. The CDR3 spans 18 residues. The CDR3 reads CASSAAGLGGMRTGELFF. CDR3 nucleotides: TGTGCCAGCAGCGCCGCCGGACTAGGGGGGATGAGGACCGGGGAGCTGTTTTTT.

This clone was detected once. V and J are TRBV7-2 and TRBJ2-1; TRBD2 matches at 8 bases. Looked up from germline, CDR1 is SGHTA and CDR2 is FQGNSA. The J segment lost 5 bases and the V segment lost 7 bases, leaving 7 bases of the junction unmatched. The CDR3 extends over 14 amino acids. The CDR3 coding sequence is TGTGCCAGCAATATAGGAGCGGGGGACAATGAGCAGTTCTTC. Protein: CASNIGAGDNEQFF.

This rearrangement joins TRBV7-8 to TRBJ2-1; 13 bases agree with TRBD2. CDR1 and CDR2 from the germline V gene are SGHVS and FQNEAQ. With V trimmed by 5 bases and J by 7 bases, 5 bases remained unmatched. This CDR3 is built from 15 residues. The chain's CDR3 is CASSTGLAGWNEQFF. Written as DNA, the CDR3 is TGTGCCAGCAGCACGGGACTAGCGGGATGGAATGAGCAGTTCTTC.

The gene calls are TRBV28 and TRBJ2-3; a weak D match, TRBD2 (5 bases). V was shortened by 6 bases and J by 6 bases, with 10 bases between the two germline ends. There are 12 residues in the CDR3. In germline, CDR1 is MDHEN, CDR2 SYDVKM. In DNA form, the CDR3 reads TGTGCCAGCAGGGGAGTTCAGGATACGCAGTATTTT. Residues: CASRGVQDTQYF.

This sequence joins TRBV7-9 and TRBJ1-6, with D maybe TRBD1 (5 bases). Germline V gene sequence: CDR1 SEHNR, CDR2 FQNEAQ (reference sequence). The CDR3 runs to 14 residues. Trimming cost V 0 bases and J 9 bases, with 9 bases left between them. DNA of the CDR3: TGTGCCAGCAGCTTAGCGATTCAGGGTTCACCCCTCCACTTT. Translating gives CASSLAIQGSPLHF.

This chain connects TRBV25-1 to TRBJ2-5; 10 nucleotides agree with TRBD2. CDR1 MGHDK and CDR2 SYGVNS come from the germline V gene. The CDR3 totals 17 residues. J gave up 3 bases and V 2 bases, and 9 bases lay outside the gene matches. CDR3 in amino acids: CASSERGTSATKETQYF. DNA for the CDR3: TGTGCCAGCAGTGAAAGAGGGACTAGCGCGACCAAAGAGACCCAGTACTTC.

In its sample, this clone was seen once. The chain joins TRBV29-1 to TRBJ1-1; a weak D match, TRBD1 (6 bases). This CDR3 has 13 amino acids. Trimming took 4 bases from V and 7 from J, leaving 16 bases between them. Germline CDR1 and CDR2: SQVTM and ANQGSEA. The CDR3 DNA is TGCAGCGTTGGGGGGCAACTAACTTTTGAAGCTTTCTTT. Translated: CSVGGQLTFEAFF.

This chain joins TRBV19 and TRBJ1-6; a weak D match, TRBD1 (5 bases). The CDR3 sequence is 15 residues long. V was pared by 6 bases and J by 1 base, with 10 bases between. Looked up from germline, CDR1 is LNHDA and CDR2 is SQIVND (reference sequence). The CDR3 nucleotides read TGTGCCAGTAGAGGGGAGTTATCCTATAATTCACCCCTCCACTTT. Amino acids: CASRGELSYNSPLHF.

This chain connects TRBV21-1 to TRBJ1-5; TRBD1 is taken as the D call from the table, unchecked against the DNA. TRBV21-1 is marked as a pseudogene. This CDR3 has 16 residues. Here the CDR3 reads CARNDTGTHSNQPQHF. The DNA for the CDR3 is TGTGCCAGGAATGACACCGGGACACATAGCAATCAGCCCCAGCATTTT.

This sequence joins TRBV29-1 and TRBJ1-1; no clear D gene. This CDR3 has 10 residues. Germline V gene data show CDR1 as SQVTM and CDR2 as ANQGSEA. The V end was cut by 3 bases, the J end by 7 bases, with 6 bases between. DNA of the CDR3: TGCAGCGTTGACACAGATGAAGCTTTCTTT. It translates to CSVDTDEAFF.

The V and J genes are TRBV28 and TRBJ2-7; 10 bases are shared with TRBD1. CDR1 is MDHEN and CDR2 is SYDVKM in the germline V gene. CDR3 length equals 13 residues. With V trimmed by 8 bases and J by 4 bases, 5 bases remained unmatched. CDR3 region: CASHRQGAYEQYF. The CDR3 DNA is TGTGCCAGCCACCGACAGGGGGCTTACGAGCAGTACTTC.